The present T cell receptor (beta chain) was sequenced within a study of blood T cell repertoires in COVID-19. At the level of the study: Some COVID-19 samples were acute and others convalescent; all came from the United States, Italy and Spain. Nucleic acid was either cDNA or gDNA, and it came from T cells, B-cell-depleted T cells, or PBMCs.

This clone turned up a few times. With 1 base removed from V and 5 bases from J, the gap between germline ends came to 11 bases. Germline CDR1 and CDR2: MNHNS and SASEGT. This CDR3 is 14 amino acids long. Methods used by the authors: Scientists estimated how many nucleated cells there were by amplifying reference gene primers. Produced via immunoSEQ multiplex PCR; TCRdb's table is partial and in-frame only. That table gives V, J and clone size, and the DNA gave D and trimming. The sample records tens of thousands of clones, approximately 80% being singletons. This clonotype originated in a woman older than 75 with acute or convalescent COVID-19. J is TRBJ1-2 and V is TRBV6-1; TRBD1 might be the D (5 bases). The sample was peripheral blood. CDR3: CASSEVQGLYGYTF. CDR3 nucleotide sequence: TGTGCCAGCAGTGAAGTGCAGGGACTATATGGCTACACCTTC.